The 10 T cell receptor beta chains presented below share a single source sample, sequenced in a study of technical replicates of blood from several donors. TCRdb keeps only in-frame clones here, not all; method: immunoSEQ multiplex PCR. The data contain nearly 80,000 clones, approximately 93% of them singletons. Sequenced input: T cells isolated from PBMCs. These receptors all come from a human donor in good health.

This chain joins TRBV19 and TRBJ1-3, with D tentatively TRBD1 (6 bases). CDR1 and CDR2 from the germline V gene are LNHDA and SQIVND (reference sequence). This CDR3 contains 16 residues. V was clipped by 7 bases and J by 3 bases, with 19 bases between them. This chain's CDR3 is CASTPLGGEFGNTIYF. The CDR3 bases are TGTGCCAGTACCCCCCTAGGGGGGGAATTTGGAAACACCATATATTTT.

The genes are TRBV6-5 and TRBJ2-1; D is uncertain. The germline V gene encodes CDR1 MNHEY and CDR2 SVGAGI. Trimming pared 0 bases from V and 2 bases from J, leaving 8 bases between. CDR3 length: 15 amino acids. DNA of the CDR3: TGTGCCAGCAGTTACTCGGAGAGTCCCTACAATGAGCAGTTCTTC. This translates into CASSYSESPYNEQFF.

V is TRBV6-5 and J is TRBJ2-7, with 7 bases aligning to TRBD2. CDR3 length: 16 residues. V shed 0 bases and J 3 bases; nucleotides not matched to a gene: 8. Germline V lookup: CDR1 MNHEY, CDR2 SVGAGI. The CDR3 region has the DNA TGTGCCAGCAGTTACTCGTCGGGGGGTGGTTACTACGAGCAGTACTTC. Translated, it gives CASSYSSGGGYYEQYF.

The CDR3, as DNA: TGTGCCAGCAGCCAGGGGACTAGGGTACAAGAGACCCAGTACTTC. Translation: CASSQGTRVQETQYF. The J gene is TRBJ2-5, the V gene TRBV7-7, with TRBD2 identical over 8 bases. The ends lost 5 bases at V and 2 bases at J; junction bases unmatched: 7. Germline lookup yields CDR1 SSHAT and CDR2 FNYEAQ (reference sequence). This CDR3 region has 15 residues.

The chain employs TRBV4-1 and TRBJ1-2; D possibly corresponds to TRBD1 (5 bases). Germline CDR1 reads MGHRA; CDR2 reads YSYEKL. The V gene lost 4 bases and the J gene lost 6 bases, with 15 bases spanning the gap. This CDR3 region has 14 residues. The CDR3 DNA sequence: TGCGCCAGCAGCCTTCGGCTTCAGGGTGATGGCTACACCTTC. This encodes CASSLRLQGDGYTF.

J is TRBJ1-4 and V is TRBV15; D might be TRBD1 (5 bases). The CDR3 has 14 amino acids. Germline values: CDR1 LNHNV, CDR2 YYDKDF (reference sequence). V lost 7 bases and J 2 bases, leaving 11 bases between the germline ends. CDR3 in DNA: TGTGCCACCAAGCAGGGAAGGACTAATGAAAAACTGTTTTTT. This codes for CATKQGRTNEKLFF.

The chain links TRBV6-5 to TRBJ2-1; D is possibly TRBD1 (5 bases). This CDR3 region has 14 residues. Germline assignment: CDR1 MNHEY and CDR2 SVGAGI. Between the trimmed V and J ends, which lost 5 bases and 0 bases, there was a span of 8 bases. The CDR3 loop is CASSRRVSYNEQFF. The DNA of the CDR3 is TGTGCCAGCAGTCGCAGGGTCTCCTACAATGAGCAGTTCTTC.

Note on this clone: Sequence at one end of the junction differs from germline and may be a read error. V and J are TRBV29-1 and TRBJ1-5, with D possibly being TRBD1 (5 bases). CDR3 length: 16 residues. Germline V gene sequence: CDR1 SQVTM, CDR2 ANQGSEA. CDR3 DNA sequence: TGCAGCGTTGAAGATATTTTCGACAGAGGCAATCAGCCCCTCTCTTTT. This gives the protein CSVEDIFDRGNQPLSF.

The chain joins TRBV5-1 to TRBJ2-3, with 9 bases fitting TRBD2. Germline V gene sequence: CDR1 SGHRS, CDR2 YFSETQ. Trimming at V came to 2 bases and at J to 2 bases, leaving 3 bases not matched to a gene. There are 15 residues in the CDR3. The chain's CDR3 is CASSFLAGLTDTQYF. The CDR3 DNA reads as TGCGCCAGCAGCTTTCTAGCGGGACTCACAGATACGCAGTATTTT.

The chain joins TRBV19 to TRBJ2-2; TRBD1 matches at 9 bases. The ends lost 7 bases at V and 6 bases at J; junction bases unmatched: 6. This CDR3 is built from 14 residues. Germline V lookup: CDR1 LNHDA, CDR2 SQIVND (reference sequence). The CDR3 spells CASIEQGAAGELFF. The CDR3 bases are TGTGCCAGTATTGAACAGGGGGCCGCCGGGGAGCTGTTTTTT.